Shown below are 10 T cell receptor beta chains from a single sample sequenced in a study of T cell repertoires in cytomegalovirus infection. These TCRs are of unknown antigen specificity. In TCRdb, the reads were re-called with MiXCR into one record per CDR3 protein. The repertoire holds 750,000 to 900,000 distinct CDR3 sequences, with roughly 28% as singletons. This material consisted of cultured CD8+ T cells from PBMCs, taken from culture after CMV antigen stimulation. The receptor set was obtained from a human donor in good health (CMV status not recorded). Some clones in this sample may be carry-over from other donors' samples.

In this sample, this clonotype turned up once. The CDR3 nucleotides read TGTGCCACCAGCAGAGGGGAGGTGAATGAGCAGTTCTTC. Translating it yields CATSRGEVNEQFF. The rearrangement links TRBV15 to TRBJ2-1; TRBD2 might be the D (6 bases). V was trimmed by 1 base and J by 7 bases, leaving 8 bases between them. The CDR3 is made up of 13 amino acids. Per the germline V gene, CDR1 is LNHNV and CDR2 is YYDKDF (reference sequence). The full variable domain, in which reference TRBV15 and TRBJ2-1 provide the parts outside the CDR3, is DAMVIQNPRYQVTQFGKPVTLSCSQTLNHNVMYWYQQKSSQAPKLLFHYYDKDFNNEADTPDNFQSRRPNTSFCFLDIRSPGLGDTAMYLCATSRGEVNEQFFGPGTRLTVL.

The V call is TRBV6-8, the J call TRBJ2-7; weak D call: TRBD1 (5 bases). The germline CDR1 and CDR2 sequences are MNHGY and SAAAGT. There are 12 residues in the CDR3. The germline V and J ends were trimmed by 6 bases and 5 bases, with 11 bases remaining between them. Here the CDR3 DNA reads TGTGCCAGCAGCCCCGACAGTCACGAGCAGTACTTC. Its protein is CASSPDSHEQYF.

In this sample, this clonotype turned up a few times. The DNA for the CDR3 is TGTGCCAGCAGCACGGGATCGACCTACAATGAGCAGTTCTTC. This encodes CASSTGSTYNEQFF. V usage is TRBV11-1 and J usage is TRBJ2-1, with D tentatively TRBD2 (5 bases). Between the trimmed V and J ends, which lost 5 bases and 2 bases, there was a span of 10 bases. This CDR3 is 14 amino acids long. Germline assignment: CDR1 SGHAT and CDR2 FQDESV (reference sequence).

The chain recombines TRBV6-5 with TRBJ1-5, with D possibly TRBD1 on 6 matching bases. The CDR3 contains 16 residues. Trimming took off 5 bases at V and 4 bases at J, with 18 bases between the two ends. Germline values: CDR1 MNHEY, CDR2 SVGAGI. CDR3 coding DNA: TGTGCCAGCAGTGAGATAGGCAGGGGCCCTAATCAGCCCCAGCATTTT. Amino acids: CASSEIGRGPNQPQHF.

Ten or more counts support this clonotype. The chain has TRBV7-2 and TRBJ2-1; no definite D call. V lost 3 bases and J lost 8, with 5 bases in between. Germline V gives CDR1 SGHTA, CDR2 FQGNSA. This CDR3 is built from 11 residues. CDR3 in DNA: TGTGCCAGCAGCTTTTCCTATGAGCAGTTCTTC. Protein sequence: CASSFSYEQFF. The whole variable domain, filled in from reference TRBV7-2 and TRBJ2-1, reads GAGVSQSPSNKVTEKGKDVELRCDPISGHTALYWYRQSLGQGLEFLIYFQGNSAPDKSGLPSDRFSAERTGGSVSTLTIQRTQQEDSAVYLCASSFSYEQFFGPGTRLTVL.

This clonotype showed up many times. The genes are TRBV12-3 or TRBV12-4 and TRBJ1-5; D is ambiguous. This CDR3 is 13 amino acids long. The V end was cut by 3 bases, the J end by 5 bases, with 8 bases between. CDR3 in amino acids: CASSFGLDQPQHF. DNA for the CDR3: TGTGCCAGCAGTTTTGGCCTTGATCAGCCCCAGCATTTT.

This chain connects TRBV7-6 to TRBJ2-1, with D possibly being TRBD2 (5 bases). V lost 3 bases and J 8 bases, leaving 14 bases between the germline ends. Germline CDR1 reads SGHVS; CDR2 reads FNYEAQ. CDR3 length: 14 amino acids. This CDR3 is CASSLRALADEQFF. The CDR3 DNA sequence: TGTGCCAGCAGCTTGCGGGCGCTTGCAGATGAGCAGTTCTTC.

V is TRBV5-6 and J is TRBJ2-1; D is unclear. This CDR3 is 12 amino acids long. CDR1 and CDR2 (germline): SGHDT, YYEEEE. Deletions cut 7 bases from V and 3 bases from J, with 8 bases between. CDR3 sequence (DNA): TGTGCCAGCGGAGATAGCTACAATGAGCAGTTCTTC. Amino acids: CASGDSYNEQFF. Drawing the rest from reference TRBV5-6 and TRBJ2-1, the complete variable domain is DAGVTQSPTHLIKTRGQQVTLRCSPKSGHDTVSWYQQALGQGPQFIFQYYEEEERQRGNFPDRFSGHQFPNYSSELNVNALLLGDSALYLCASGDSYNEQFFGPGTRLTVL.

This sequence joins TRBV15 and TRBJ1-5; 9 bases map to TRBD1. Germline V gives CDR1 LNHNV, CDR2 YYDKDF (reference sequence). There are 15 residues in the CDR3. Trimming cost V 4 bases and J 2 bases; bases outside gene matches: 3. The CDR3 region has the DNA TGTGCCACCAGCAAGACAGGGGGAGGCAATCAGCCCCAGCATTTT. This sequence encodes CATSKTGGGNQPQHF.

There are a few counts of this clonotype. The V and J genes are TRBV12-3 or TRBV12-4 and TRBJ2-1, with D unclear. This CDR3 spans 12 amino acids. Trimming took 6 bases from V and 10 from J, leaving 13 bases between them. The CDR3 DNA is TGTGCCAGCAGCCCTTCAAGTGGGGAGCAGTTCTTC. This codes for CASSPSSGEQFF.